The source of this T cell receptor beta chain is a study of blood T cells in healthy people across ages. Through a sample-barcoded 5' primer and a J-beta primer mix, a second PCR was run for roughly 7 to 11 cycles. From the 5' RACE reads, TCRdb called clonotypes with MiXCR, one entry per CDR3 protein. The sample lists about 640,000 distinct CDR3 sequences, around 54% occurring once. The CDR3 spans 15 residues. V lost 10 bases, J lost 1 base, and 18 bases lay in between. Germline V lookup: CDR1 MDHEN, CDR2 SYDVKM. This receptor was taken from a man in his 60s in good health. The sequenced material came from blood. The chain employs TRBV28 and TRBJ2-3; perhaps TRBD2 as D (6 bases). The chain's CDR3 is CATKRGGTGTDTQYF. CDR3 bases: TGTGCCACAAAACGTGGCGGGACTGGCACAGATACGCAGTATTTT.